These 14 T cell receptor beta chains came from one sample sequenced in a study of blood T cell repertoires in COVID-19 (dated by TCRdb to between 2020 and 2021). Libraries were constructed by the immunoSEQ multiplex PCR assay. The clones in this table, taken by TCRdb from immuneACCESS, are in-frame only. Not every clone is retained; where verified, under half of the shortfall comes from an unresolved V gene, and the cause of the rest is unknown. Here the sample has about 110,000 clones; approximately 84% occur a single time. The ten largest clones capture around 14% of the sample. Sequencing used peripheral blood. The receptor source for this set is a woman in her sixties or seventies with acute or convalescent COVID-19.

The V call is TRBV4-1, the J call TRBJ2-1; TRBD2 might be the D (5 bases). Germline V CDR1 and CDR2: MGHRA, YSYEKL. The CDR3 sequence is 18 residues long. V was pared by 0 bases and J by 4 bases, with 19 bases between. CDR3 nucleotide sequence: TGCGCCAGCAGCCAAGACTCGGCTAGCCGAAACCTATACAATGAGCAGTTCTTC. Translation gives CASSQDSASRNLYNEQFF.

The V call is TRBV21-1, the J call TRBJ2-5; TRBD1 reflects the table's D call only, with no check against the DNA. TRBV21-1 is an annotated pseudogene. CDR3 length: 14 residues. The CDR3 protein is CASSATGGQETQYF. Here the CDR3 DNA reads TGTGCCAGCAGCGCCACAGGGGGCCAAGAGACCCAGTACTTC.

This chain links TRBV2 with TRBJ2-7; 12 nucleotides line up with TRBD2. V was clipped by 6 bases and J by 2 bases; unmatched bases: 5. Germline V lookup: CDR1 SNHLY, CDR2 FYNNEI. The CDR3 is made up of 15 amino acids. CDR3 sequence reads: CASRDTSGGTYEQYF. CDR3 nucleotides: TGTGCCAGCAGAGACACTAGCGGGGGGACCTACGAGCAGTACTTC. The full variable domain, in which reference TRBV2 and TRBJ2-7 provide the parts outside the CDR3, is EPEVTQTPSHQVTQMGQEVILRCVPISNHLYFYWYRQILGQKVEFLVSFYNNEISEKSEIFDDQFSVERPDGSNFTLKIRSTKLEDSAMYFCASRDTSGGTYEQYFGPGTRLTVT.

The table lists this clone with a few counts. The V gene is TRBV10-3, the J gene TRBJ1-3; 7 positions match TRBD1. V shed 5 bases, J shed 4 bases, and the junction held 2 bases outside the gene matches. CDR1 is ENHRY and CDR2 is SYGVKD in the germline V gene. The CDR3 contains 13 residues. CDR3 sequence: CAISPQGGNTIYF. CDR3 nucleotide sequence: TGTGCCATCAGTCCACAGGGGGGAAACACCATATATTTT.

The CDR3 region has the DNA TGTGCCAGCAGTTTGGCCCCCGCGGCGGATGAGCAGTTCTTC. Translated: CASSLAPAADEQFF. This chain links TRBV28 with TRBJ2-1, with no clear D. The germline CDR1 and CDR2 sequences are MDHEN and SYDVKM. The V end lost 3 bases, the J end lost 8 bases, and 14 bases lay between the germline ends. The CDR3 is made up of 14 amino acids.

This clone was counted a few times. The chain couples TRBV7-9 to TRBJ1-1; D gene uncertain. The CDR3 sequence is 14 residues long. The V gene lost 2 bases and the J gene lost 5 bases, with 12 bases spanning the gap. Germline-derived CDR1 and CDR2 are SEHNR and FQNEAQ (reference sequence). CDR3 loop: CASSLYGSGTEAFF. DNA for the CDR3: TGTGCCAGCAGCTTATATGGTTCAGGTACTGAAGCTTTCTTT.

This clone has a single count. The junction departs from germline at one end; a sequencing error may be responsible. This chain connects TRBV7-8 to TRBJ2-1; 10 bases fit TRBD1. Germline assignment: CDR1 SGHVS and CDR2 FQNEAQ. The CDR3 contains 15 residues. The CDR3 here is CASSSQVGTGVTRVF. The DNA for the CDR3 is TGTGCCAGCAGCTCCCAGGTGGGGACAGGGGTGACCCGGGTCTTC. The entire variable domain, with the rest obtained from reference TRBV7-8 and TRBJ2-1, is as follows: GAGVSQSPRYKVAKRGQDVALRCDPISGHVSLFWYQQALGQGPEFLTYFQNEAQLDKSGLPSDRFFAERPEGSVSTLKIQRTQQEDSAVYLCASSSQVGTGVTRVFGPGTRLTVL.

The rearrangement joins TRBV4-2 to TRBJ2-1; 9 bases match TRBD2. CDR1 and CDR2 (germline): LGHNA, YNFKEQ. CDR3 length equals 18 residues. Unmatched junction bases numbered 13, after V lost 1 base and J lost 6 bases. The CDR3 protein is CASSQAVFAAGGPNEQFF. The DNA of the CDR3 is TGTGCCAGCAGCCAAGCTGTCTTCGCGGCGGGGGGGCCCAATGAGCAGTTCTTC.

This clone was seen a single time. V and J are TRBV6-1 and TRBJ1-1, with a possible D match to TRBD1 (6 bases). The CDR3 is 14 residues long. V lost 3 bases and J lost 1, with 9 bases in between. Germline V gene data show CDR1 as MNHNS and CDR2 as SASEGT. Here the CDR3 reads CASSDQGTNTEAFF. The CDR3 DNA reads as TGTGCCAGCAGTGACCAGGGGACGAACACTGAAGCTTTCTTT.

This clone appeared a few times. This chain uses TRBV15 with TRBJ2-1, with 10 bases lining up with TRBD2. The V gene's germline CDR1 is LNHNV and CDR2 YYDKDF (reference sequence). With 1 base clipped from V and 7 bases from J, the junction kept 7 bases outside the gene matches. There are 16 residues in the CDR3. The CDR3: CATSRGGLAGENEQFF. The CDR3 DNA follows: TGTGCCACCAGCAGAGGTGGCCTAGCGGGGGAGAATGAGCAGTTCTTC.

V and J are TRBV19 and TRBJ1-2; a weak D match, TRBD1 (5 bases). Trimming removed 3 bases from V and 0 bases from J, with 14 bases in between. The CDR3 extends over 16 amino acids. CDR1 is LNHDA, CDR2 SQIVND, per germline (reference sequence). In DNA form, the CDR3 reads TGTGCCAGTAGTATGAGGGGAGGGAATGCTAACTATGGCTACACCTTC. It specifies CASSMRGGNANYGYTF.

The CDR3 DNA reads TGTGCCAGCTCACCACCTATTAATAGCGGGAGCGCAGATACGCAGTATTTT. This gives the protein CASSPPINSGSADTQYF. The J gene is TRBJ2-3, the V gene TRBV18; 9 nucleotides align to TRBD2. CDR1 is KGHSH and CDR2 is LQKENI in the germline V gene. This CDR3 comprises 17 residues. J lost 4 bases, V lost 0 bases, and 8 bases had no gene match.

This sequence joins TRBV11-3 and TRBJ2-1, with 12 positions matching TRBD2. From germline, CDR1 is SGHNT and CDR2 YENEEA. The ends lost 0 bases at V and 2 bases at J; junction bases unmatched: 2. The CDR3 has 17 amino acids. The CDR3 reads CASSLDGLAGTYNEQFF. The CDR3 bases are TGTGCCAGCAGCTTAGATGGACTAGCGGGGACCTACAATGAGCAGTTCTTC.

This rearrangement joins TRBV19 to TRBJ2-2; TRBD2 agrees at 7 bases. After removal of 3 bases from V and 6 bases from J, the junction contained 4 bases not matched to a gene. Germline CDR1 and CDR2: LNHDA and SQIVND (reference sequence). CDR3 length: 14 amino acids. The CDR3: CASSIAGAAGELFF. CDR3 DNA: TGTGCCAGTAGTATCGCGGGAGCGGCCGGGGAGCTGTTTTTT.